These 12 T cell receptor beta chains were all obtained from the same sample, sequenced in a study of cytomegalovirus exposure and HLA in healthy donors. The PCR made use of 60 Vbeta and 13 Jbeta primers. The data were produced by immunoSEQ multiplex PCR, yet TCRdb's version contains in-frame clones alone and is incomplete. Of around 150,000 clones in the sample, 82% are singletons; the top ten hold approximately 8.1%. Sample: PBMCs. The receptors stem from a woman between 50 and 59 years old in good health and CMV-seropositive.

V and J are TRBV5-1 and TRBJ2-7; D gene ambiguous. The CDR3 is 13 amino acids. V lost 4 bases, J lost 2 bases, and 10 bases lay in between. The germline gives CDR1 SGHRS, CDR2 YFSETQ. CDR3 sequence (DNA): TGCGCCAGCAGCCTTGTGTCTCCCTACGAGCAGTACTTC. It encodes CASSLVSPYEQYF.

This clone was counted between two and nine times. The V call is TRBV19, the J call TRBJ1-3; D gene unclear. The germline V gene encodes CDR1 LNHDA and CDR2 SQIVND (reference sequence). CDR3 size: 13 residues. V lost 5 bases and J 3 bases, leaving 8 bases between the germline ends. CDR3 sequence: CASSPVYGNTIYF. The CDR3 nucleotides are TGTGCCAGTAGTCCGGTCTATGGAAACACCATATATTTT.

This sequence joins TRBV28 and TRBJ2-7, with D possibly TRBD1 on 5 matching bases. This CDR3 contains 15 residues. Trimming removed 5 bases from V and 7 bases from J, with 21 bases in between. Germline lookup yields CDR1 MDHEN and CDR2 SYDVKM. The CDR3 region has the DNA TGTGCCAGCAGTACAGGATCCTTCACCCCTCGGGAGCAGTACTTC. Translated, it gives CASSTGSFTPREQYF.

V is TRBV5-1 and J is TRBJ2-1; a possible D gene is TRBD2 (6 bases). This CDR3 region has 14 residues. With 5 bases removed from V and 2 bases from J, the gap between germline ends came to 11 bases. From germline, CDR1 is SGHRS and CDR2 YFSETQ. CDR3 in amino acids: CASREGNAYNEQFF. The CDR3 region has the DNA TGCGCCAGCAGGGAGGGGAACGCCTACAATGAGCAGTTCTTC.

In this sample, this clone turned up once. The chain links TRBV6-5 to TRBJ2-3; possibly TRBD2 for D (5 bases). Trimming removed 0 bases from V and 2 bases from J, with 9 bases in between. This CDR3 contains 15 residues. The germline V gene encodes CDR1 MNHEY and CDR2 SVGAGI. The CDR3 region is CASSYSGLHTDTQYF. The CDR3 DNA reads TGTGCCAGCAGTTACTCTGGACTCCACACAGATACGCAGTATTTT.

This clone was observed once. The J gene is TRBJ2-7, the V gene TRBV4-1; 8 nucleotides match TRBD1. With V trimmed by 5 bases and J by 2 bases, 11 bases remained unmatched. Germline V gene lookup returns CDR1 MGHRA and CDR2 YSYEKL. The CDR3 is made up of 16 amino acids. DNA of the CDR3: TGCGCCAGCAGCACAACTTCGGGACAGGTCCCCTACGAGCAGTACTTC. Amino acids: CASSTTSGQVPYEQYF.

The chain recombines TRBV7-9 with TRBJ1-1; 7 nucleotides match TRBD1. Germline CDR1 SEHNR, CDR2 FQNEAQ (reference sequence). This CDR3 contains 16 residues. Trimming removed 1 base from V and 1 base from J; junction bases left unmatched: 6. CDR3 nucleotides: TGTGCCAGCAGCTTAGGCTCAGGGGGGTCGAACACTGAAGCTTTCTTT. This gives the protein CASSLGSGGSNTEAFF.

The V call is TRBV9, the J call TRBJ2-1; 7 bases agree with TRBD2. Germline lookup yields CDR1 SGDLS and CDR2 YYNGEE. Unmatched junction bases numbered 14, after V lost 2 bases and J lost 9 bases. The CDR3 has 16 amino acids. The CDR3 region has the DNA TGTGCCAGCAGCGTTCCAAGGACTAGTGGGGTAGGTGAGCAGTTCTTC. Amino acids: CASSVPRTSGVGEQFF.

V gene TRBV28 combines with J gene TRBJ2-2; tentative D call: TRBD2 (5 bases). The CDR3 consists of 13 residues. Trimming removed 4 bases at V and 5 bases at J, with 8 bases between. Germline V gene sequence: CDR1 MDHEN, CDR2 SYDVKM. This CDR3 reads CASSSRGTGELFF. The CDR3 DNA reads as TGTGCCAGCAGTTCCCGGGGTACCGGGGAGCTGTTTTTT.

V usage is TRBV2 and J usage is TRBJ1-2, with D possibly TRBD1 on 6 matching bases. Germline assignment: CDR1 SNHLY and CDR2 FYNNEI. CDR3 size: 15 residues. Deletions cut 2 bases from V and 7 bases from J, with 17 bases between. For the CDR3, the DNA is TGTGCCAGCAGTGAAATAGGGGGTGACGGCAGTGGCTACACCTTC. It is translated as CASSEIGGDGSGYTF. The full variable domain, rest sourced from reference TRBV2 and TRBJ1-2, is EPEVTQTPSHQVTQMGQEVILRCVPISNHLYFYWYRQILGQKVEFLVSFYNNEISEKSEIFDDQFSVERPDGSNFTLKIRSTKLEDSAMYFCASSEIGGDGSGYTFGSGTRLTVV.

V is TRBV13 and J is TRBJ2-3; 12 bases are a match to TRBD2. The V segment lost 4 bases and the J segment 3 bases; nucleotides outside the gene matches: 11. The CDR3 is 18 amino acids. Germline CDR1 and CDR2: PRHDT and FYEKMQ (reference sequence). The CDR3 here is CASSSRRTSGDGTDTQYF. The CDR3, as DNA: TGTGCCAGCAGCTCAAGAAGGACTAGCGGGGATGGTACAGATACGCAGTATTTT. Supplemented by reference TRBV13 and TRBJ2-3, the full variable domain reads AAGVIQSPRHLIKEKRETATLKCYPIPRHDTVYWYQQGPGQDPQFLISFYEKMQSDKGSIPDRFSAQQFSDYHSELNMSSLELGDSALYFCASSSRRTSGDGTDTQYFGPGTRLTVL.

The V and J genes are TRBV7-2 and TRBJ2-3; maybe TRBD2 (5 bases). Germline V gene lookup returns CDR1 SGHTA and CDR2 FQGNSA. The CDR3 contains 15 residues. Trimming took off 2 bases at V and 2 bases at J, with 11 bases between the two ends. CDR3 coding DNA: TGTGCCAGCAGCTTACCTCTCGGGGTCACAGATACGCAGTATTTT. Amino acid sequence: CASSLPLGVTDTQYF.